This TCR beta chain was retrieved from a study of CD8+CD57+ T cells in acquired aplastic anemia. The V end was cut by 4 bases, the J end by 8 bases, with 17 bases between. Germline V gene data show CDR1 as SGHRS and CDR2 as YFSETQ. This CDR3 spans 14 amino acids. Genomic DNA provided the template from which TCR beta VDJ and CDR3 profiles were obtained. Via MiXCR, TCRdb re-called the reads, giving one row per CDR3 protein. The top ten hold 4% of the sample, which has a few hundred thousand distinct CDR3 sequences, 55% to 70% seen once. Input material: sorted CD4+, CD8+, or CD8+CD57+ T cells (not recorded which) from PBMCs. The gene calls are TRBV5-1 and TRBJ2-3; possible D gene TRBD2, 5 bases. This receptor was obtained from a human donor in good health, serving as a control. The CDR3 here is CASSPIPLSGTQYF. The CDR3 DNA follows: TGCGCCAGCAGCCCGATCCCCTTAAGCGGTACGCAGTATTTT.